These 8 T cell receptor beta chains were all obtained from the same sample, sequenced in a study of OX40 agonist ivuxolimab in advanced cancers. Sequencing used immunoSEQ multiplex PCR; TCRdb keeps in-frame clones, though not all of them. This sample has around 95,000 clones, with 85% to 95% found just once. This sample comprised CD4+ or CD8+ T cells sorted from blood, obtained in a trial of the OX40 agonist ivuxolimab. The receptors were gathered from an adult with an advanced solid tumor such as melanoma, head and neck, liver or kidney cancer.

The chain carries TRBV7-2 and TRBJ2-1; the match to TRBD2 covers 9 bases. Per germline, CDR1 SGHTA and CDR2 FQGNSA. J was trimmed by 8 bases and V by 4 bases; bases with no gene match: 21. CDR3 length: 19 amino acids. The CDR3 DNA follows: TGTGCCAGCAGCTCGAACGCTCACCTCTTTGGCGGGAGGGCCGATGAGCAGTTCTTC. Translating gives CASSSNAHLFGGRADEQFF. The complete variable domain, with remaining parts taken from reference TRBV7-2 and TRBJ2-1, reads GAGVSQSPSNKVTEKGKDVELRCDPISGHTALYWYRQSLGQGLEFLIYFQGNSAPDKSGLPSDRFSAERTGGSVSTLTIQRTQQEDSAVYLCASSSNAHLFGGRADEQFFGPGTRLTVL.

CDR3 DNA sequence: TGTGCCAGCAGCTTGAGACAGGGATGGGAAAAACTGTTTTTT. Protein product: CASSLRQGWEKLFF. The genes are TRBV5-8 and TRBJ1-4; 7 bases agree with TRBD1. V was clipped by 1 base and J by 8 bases; unmatched bases: 5. From germline, CDR1 is SGHTS and CDR2 YDEGEE. The CDR3 contains 14 residues.

The sample holds one count of this clone. The rearrangement uses TRBV28 and TRBJ1-2; maybe TRBD1 (6 bases). Trimming took 9 bases from V and 1 from J, leaving 15 bases between them. Germline-derived CDR1 and CDR2 are MDHEN and SYDVKM. This CDR3 is 14 amino acids long. CDR3 nucleotides: TGTGCCAGTCGGCTTCCGGGACATAACTATGGCTACACCTTC. This codes for CASRLPGHNYGYTF.

The chain links TRBV6-6 to TRBJ2-3; D unresolved. The CDR3 is made up of 11 amino acids. V was pared by 6 bases and J by 5 bases, with 6 bases between. In germline, CDR1 is MNHNY, CDR2 SVGAGI (reference sequence). The CDR3 DNA reads TGTGCCAGCAGCCCAAGAGATACGCAGTATTTT. Translation gives CASSPRDTQYF.

The genes are TRBV7-3 and TRBJ2-2, with TRBD1 matching 8 bases. The germline gives CDR1 SGHTA, CDR2 FQGTGA. V gave up 5 bases and J gave up 5 bases; unmatched junction bases: 7. CDR3 size: 15 residues. Here the CDR3 reads CASSPGTGFTGELFF. CDR3 coding DNA: TGTGCCAGCAGCCCCGGGACAGGCTTTACCGGGGAGCTGTTTTTT.

The rearrangement uses TRBV6-1 and TRBJ2-3; no firm D call. This CDR3 has 15 amino acids. V was shortened by 0 bases and J by 2 bases, with 9 bases between the two germline ends. Germline values: CDR1 MNHNS, CDR2 SASEGT. CDR3 in amino acids: CASSEAGGFTDTQYF. The CDR3 nucleotides are TGTGCCAGCAGTGAAGCGGGCGGCTTCACAGATACGCAGTATTTT.

A word on this clone: The sample contains more than one DNA sequence encoding this CDR3. This chain links TRBV9 with TRBJ1-1; D unclear. The CDR3 runs 15 residues. CDR1 SGDLS and CDR2 YYNGEE come from the germline V gene. Between the trimmed V and J ends, which lost 0 bases and 1 base, there was a span of 10 bases. The CDR3 DNA sequence: TGTGCCAGCAGCGTAGGTGCAGGTCGGAACACTGAAGCTTTCTTT. Translating it yields CASSVGAGRNTEAFF.

The chain links TRBV29-1 to TRBJ1-3; no firm D call. Germline V gene data show CDR1 as SQVTM and CDR2 as ANQGSEA. The ends were cut back, 6 bases at V and 2 bases at J, with 14 bases in the middle. The CDR3 contains 14 residues. CDR3 DNA sequence: TGCAGCGTAGTTGGAGGGTATCCTGGAAACACCATATATTTT. As protein: CSVVGGYPGNTIYF.